The clone carrying this TCR beta chain has a handful of counts. The antigen is undetermined. The sample is drawn from a study of blood T cells in healthy people across ages. Findings of the study overall: For the donors, CMV status was unknown and possibly confounded expanded clonotype changes. Greater diversity and more naive CD4+ cells were seen in long-lived donors than in aged donors. Diversity of TCR beta per million T cells declined in a roughly linear way with age.

This CDR3 region has 11 residues. V was pared by 10 bases and J by 10 bases, with 5 bases of the junction left unmatched. Per germline, CDR1 KGHDR and CDR2 SFDVKD. Alongside a J-beta primer mix, a sample-barcoded 5' primer served in a second PCR lasting about 7 to 11 cycles. With 12 random nucleotides, a template-switch adaptor tagged each individual cDNA molecule. TCRdb re-derived calls from the 5' RACE reads in MiXCR, one entry per CDR3 protein. The table includes 1.5 million to 2 million distinct CDR3 sequences, around 48% detected once. The sample taken for sequencing was blood. The sequence derives from a woman in her 40s in good health. V and J are TRBV24-1 and TRBJ2-1; 8 bases are a match to TRBD2. CDR3 in amino acids: CATREGEEQFF. The CDR3 region has the DNA TGTGCCACTCGGGAGGGGGAGGAGCAGTTCTTC.